A single sample is the source of the 9 T cell receptor beta chains below, sequenced in a study of T cell repertoires in cytomegalovirus infection (dated by TCRdb to the late 2010s). These reads were obtained on an Illumina HiSeq 1500. TCRdb trimmed public reads at Q25 via fastp, called clones via MiXCR and kept in-frame beta chains. CDR3 protein duplicates are merged, each entry listing the most common genes and DNA. The sample table shows 55,000 to 85,000 distinct CDR3 sequences, and more than 3% are seen once. The ten largest account for less than 25% of the sample. Sequenced input: PBMCs. The receptor source for this set is a human donor in good health (CMV status not recorded). Some clones in this sample may be carry-over from other donors' samples.

This clonotype appeared many times. This chain uses TRBV6-2 or TRBV6-3 with TRBJ2-3; D possibly corresponds to TRBD1 (5 bases). The V end lost 6 bases, the J end lost 3 bases, and 13 bases lay between the germline ends. Germline-derived CDR1 and CDR2 are MNHEY and SVGEGT. CDR3 length: 14 residues. The CDR3 here is CASRQDLPTDTQYF. In DNA form, the CDR3 reads TGTGCCAGCAGACAGGACCTACCAACAGATACGCAGTATTTT.

The genes are TRBV10-3 and TRBJ1-2; possibly TRBD1 for D (6 bases). With 8 bases removed from V and 4 bases from J, the gap between germline ends came to 14 bases. CDR3 length: 13 amino acids. The germline V gene encodes CDR1 ENHRY and CDR2 SYGVKD. The CDR3 here is CAILADRSYGYTF. CDR3 nucleotide sequence: TGTGCCATCTTGGCCGACAGGAGCTATGGCTACACCTTC.

This clonotype has at least ten counts. This rearrangement joins TRBV7-2 to TRBJ1-6, with D maybe TRBD1 (5 bases). Trimming took 5 bases from V and 6 from J, leaving 11 bases between them. The germline V gene has CDR1 SGHTA and CDR2 FQGNSA. The CDR3 covers 14 residues. CDR3 loop: CASSQGTSNSPLHF. The CDR3 coding sequence is TGTGCCAGCAGCCAAGGGACCTCTAATTCACCCCTCCACTTT.

This clonotype has just a few counts. The chain is built from TRBV7-2 and TRBJ2-6, with a tentative D call TRBD1 (5 bases). The CDR3 has 16 residues. Trimming took off 2 bases at V and 4 bases at J, with 12 bases between the two ends. The germline CDR1 and CDR2 sequences are SGHTA and FQGNSA. CDR3 sequence: CASSLSGHSGANVLTF. CDR3 coding DNA: TGTGCCAGCAGCTTATCAGGACATTCCGGGGCCAACGTCCTGACTTTC.

Ten or more counts support this clonotype. The J gene is TRBJ1-2, the V gene TRBV7-4; D call uncertain. The ends were cut back, 3 bases at V and 2 bases at J, with 10 bases in the middle. Germline V gene sequence: CDR1 SGHVT, CDR2 SQSDAQ. The CDR3 spans 14 residues. DNA of the CDR3: TGTGCCAGCAGCTTCGACGGATACAACTATGGCTACACCTTC. Amino acids: CASSFDGYNYGYTF.

This clonotype was counted ten times or more. The chain has TRBV5-6 and TRBJ2-1; maybe TRBD2 (6 bases). Trimming left V 4 bases short and J 0 bases short, with 11 bases between. The germline gives CDR1 SGHDT, CDR2 YYEEEE. This CDR3 is 15 amino acids long. The CDR3, as DNA: TGTGCCAGCAGCGGACTATTGAGCTCCTACAATGAGCAGTTCTTC. This codes for CASSGLLSSYNEQFF.

This clonotype was observed many times. V and J are TRBV18 and TRBJ2-1; D is possibly TRBD1 or TRBD2 (6 bases each). The germline V gene has CDR1 KGHSH and CDR2 LQKENI. V shed 3 bases and J shed 0 bases, with 9 bases lying between them. The length of the CDR3 is 15 residues. The CDR3: CASSPKGGSYNEQFF. The CDR3 bases are TGTGCCAGCTCACCGAAGGGGGGCTCCTACAATGAGCAGTTCTTC.

In this sample, this clonotype turned up many times. The CDR3 nucleotides read TGTGCCAGCAGCTCCCGACCTTCAGGGAACTATGGCTACACCTTC. As protein: CASSSRPSGNYGYTF. The chain uses TRBV7-2 and TRBJ1-2; weak D call: TRBD1 (5 bases). Germline V gene lookup returns CDR1 SGHTA and CDR2 FQGNSA. V gave up 4 bases and J gave up 2 bases, with 14 bases separating them. CDR3 length: 15 residues.

This clonotype appeared many times. The chain carries TRBV5-1 and TRBJ2-1, with D uncertain. The CDR3 contains 15 residues. The germline V gene encodes CDR1 SGHRS and CDR2 YFSETQ. Trimming pared 2 bases from V and 0 bases from J, leaving 9 bases between. The CDR3 DNA reads TGCGCCAGCAGCTTAACCCCCGGCTCCTACAATGAGCAGTTCTTC. This translates into CASSLTPGSYNEQFF.